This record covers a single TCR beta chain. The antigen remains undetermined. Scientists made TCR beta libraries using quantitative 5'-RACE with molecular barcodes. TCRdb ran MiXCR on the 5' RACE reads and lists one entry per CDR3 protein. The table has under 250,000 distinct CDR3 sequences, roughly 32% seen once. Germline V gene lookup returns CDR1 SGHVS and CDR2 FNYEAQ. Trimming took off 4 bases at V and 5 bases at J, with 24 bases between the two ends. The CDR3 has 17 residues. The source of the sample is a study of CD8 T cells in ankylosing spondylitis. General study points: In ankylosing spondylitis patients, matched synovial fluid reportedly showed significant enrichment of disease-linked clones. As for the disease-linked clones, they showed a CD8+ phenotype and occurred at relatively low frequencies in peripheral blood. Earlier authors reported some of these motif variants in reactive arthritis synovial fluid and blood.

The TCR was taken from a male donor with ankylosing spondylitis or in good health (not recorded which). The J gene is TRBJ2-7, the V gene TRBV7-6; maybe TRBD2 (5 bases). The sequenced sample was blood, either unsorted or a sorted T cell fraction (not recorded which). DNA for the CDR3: TGTGCCAGCAGCTCCGGCCTAGGGCTAGCAGCGGAGGACGAGCAGTACTTC. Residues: CASSSGLGLAAEDEQYF.